These T cell receptor beta chains were read from a single sample in a study of shared clonotypes between healthy human individuals. The assay was immunoSEQ multiplex PCR, and TCRdb's table has in-frame clones only and misses some. The sample holds 300,000 to 350,000 clones; roughly 70% are singletons and the top ten take 10%. The sequenced sample was memory CD4+ T cells sorted from blood. Receptor source: a man aged 25-45 years in good health. The CDR3 runs from the conserved cysteine through the conserved F or W. The order of the fields is V gene, D gene, clone size, J gene, CDR3 DNA, CDR3 protein. D genes are given only for firm matches. Only part of the rows carry a size: once, few, many, or a class if the clone is expanded.

TRBV5-1	.	once	TRBJ2-1	TGCGCCAGCAGCAAGAGCTCCTACAATGAGCAGTTCTTC	CASSKSSYNEQFF
TRBV19	TRBD1	.	TRBJ1-3	TGTGCCAGTAGTAGAAGACAGGGGGCAGAAGGAAACACCATATATTTT	CASSRRQGAEGNTIYF
TRBV27	TRBD2	.	TRBJ2-1	TGTGCCAGCAGCTCCCTTCCTAGCGGGAGGGCACGGGAGCAGTTCTTC	CASSSLPSGRAREQFF
TRBV5-1	.	.	TRBJ2-7	TGCGCCAGCACTTCCCCCTCCTACGAGCAGTACTTC	CASTSPSYEQYF
TRBV29-1	.	few	TRBJ1-2	TGCAGCGTGGGGGTGGCAGGGGAGAAGAACACCTTC	CSVGVAGEKNTF
TRBV11-2	TRBD1	once	TRBJ1-4	TGTGCCAGCAGCTTAGAGTGGCCGGACAGGGAGACAACTAATGAAAAACTGTTTTTT	CASSLEWPDRETTNEKLFF
TRBV28	TRBD1	.	TRBJ1-2	TGTGCCAGTCGTGTGGGACAGGACACCTACACCTTC	CASRVGQDTYTF
TRBV30	.	many	TRBJ2-3	TGTGCCTGGAGTTCCAATCTGACTCCCGTCCATCCCACAGATACGCAGTATTTT	CAWSSNLTPVHPTDTQYF
TRBV6-4	TRBD2	.	TRBJ2-7	TGTGCCAGCTACCTAAGCGGGAGCAATTCCTACGAGCAGTACTTC	CASYLSGSNSYEQYF
TRBV6-1	.	.	TRBJ1-1	TGTGCCAGCACGGTATCAGGCAGAGCGACTGAAGCTTTCTTT	CASTVSGRATEAFF
TRBV20-1	.	.	TRBJ1-1	TGCAGTGCCCGACGTGACACTGAAGCTTTCTTT	CSARRDTEAFF
TRBV18	TRBD2	.	TRBJ2-3	TGTGCCAGCTCACCACCGACTAGCGGGAGGGATAGGTATTTT	CASSPPTSGRDRYF
TRBV18	.	.	TRBJ2-1	TGTGCCAGCTCACTACGGGGTTCCTACAATGAGCAGTTCTTC	CASSLRGSYNEQFF
TRBV18	.	.	TRBJ2-1	TGTGCCAGCTCACTCTCAAATGAGCAGTTCTTC	CASSLSNEQFF
TRBV6-4	.	once	TRBJ2-3	TGTGCCAGCAGCCTCGAGGGCAGGGGAAGCACAGATACGCAGTATTTT	CASSLEGRGSTDTQYF
TRBV30	.	.	TRBJ2-3	TGTGCCTGGAGTGTATCGTACGGAGTGAGCACAGATACGCAGTATTTT	CAWSVSYGVSTDTQYF
TRBV5-1	TRBD2	.	TRBJ2-3	TGCGCCAGCAGCTTCGGAACCGGACTAGCGGGAGGCCCAACAGATACGCAGTATTTT	CASSFGTGLAGGPTDTQYF
TRBV6-6	.	.	TRBJ1-5	TGTGCCAGCAGCCACACAGGGAATCAGCCCCAGCATTTT	CASSHTGNQPQHF
TRBV10-1	.	.	TRBJ1-1	TGCGCCAGCAGTGAGTCGTACACTGAAGCTTTCTTT	CASSESYTEAFF
TRBV19	.	.	TRBJ2-3	TGTGCCAGTAGTATTGCTCACTACACAGATACGCAGTATTTT	CASSIAHYTDTQYF
TRBV9	TRBD2	.	TRBJ2-2	TGTGCCAGCAGCGTAGTGGCTAGCGGGAGCTTTTCCACCGGGGAGCTGTTTTTT	CASSVVASGSFSTGELFF
TRBV4-1	TRBD1	few	TRBJ2-7	TGCGCCAGCAGCCAAGGTGGACAGGGGTCCTACGAGCAGTACTTC	CASSQGGQGSYEQYF
TRBV7-2	.	.	TRBJ1-6	TGTGCCAGCAGCCTAGGCAGTTCACCCCTCCACTTT	CASSLGSSPLHF
TRBV7-9	.	many	TRBJ1-4	TGTGCCAGCAGCTTAGGGCAGGGGAGGGGCGCGAGTGAAAAACTGTTTTTT	CASSLGQGRGASEKLFF
TRBV7-8	TRBD2	.	TRBJ2-2	TGTGCCAGCAGCCCCGGACTAGTGAACACCGGGGAGCTGTTTTTT	CASSPGLVNTGELFF
TRBV28	.	once	TRBJ1-3	TGTGCCAGCAGTTCCTCCCAGGGTACGGGAAACACCATATATTTT	CASSSSQGTGNTIYF
TRBV7-8	.	.	TRBJ2-3	TGTGCCAGCAGCTTCGGCGGGACTGAAGAGTATTTT	CASSFGGTEEYF
TRBV7-9	TRBD1	.	TRBJ1-2	TGTGCCAGCAGCCCACAGGGGGCTGGGGGCTACACCTTC	CASSPQGAGGYTF
TRBV25-1	TRBD1	.	TRBJ1-5	TGTGCCAGCAGTGGGGGACAGGGCTTCTATCAGCCCCAGCATTTT	CASSGGQGFYQPQHF
TRBV27	TRBD1	.	TRBJ2-5	TGTGCCAGCAGCCGGAAGTTACAGGGGGCTGAGACCCAGTACTTC	CASSRKLQGAETQYF
TRBV2	.	.	TRBJ2-3	TGTGCCAGCAGTGAAGCGGCCCTTAGCACAGATACGCAGTATTTT	CASSEAALSTDTQYF
TRBV6-1	.	.	TRBJ1-2	TGTGCCAGCAGTTACAATTTTGGCTACACCTTC	CASSYNFGYTF
TRBV6-5	TRBD1	.	TRBJ2-5	TGTGCCAGCAGTCCGGACAGGGAAGAGACCCAGTACTTC	CASSPDREETQYF
TRBV5-1	.	.	TRBJ1-4	TGCGCCAGCAACTCGGCCTCGAGTGAAAAACTGTTTTTT	CASNSASSEKLFF
TRBV5-1	TRBD1	.	TRBJ2-1	TGCGCCAGCAGCCCCCGGACAGGGGGCGATGAGCAGTTCTTC	CASSPRTGGDEQFF
TRBV7-2	.	.	TRBJ2-7	TGTGCCAGCAGCTTAGGAATCCATGGGACTCCCTACGAGCAGTACTTC	CASSLGIHGTPYEQYF
TRBV19	.	.	TRBJ2-2	TGTGCCAGTAGTAACGACAGGACCTTAACCGGGGAGCTGTTTTTT	CASSNDRTLTGELFF
TRBV6-1	TRBD1	.	TRBJ2-1	TGTGCCAGCAGTTCGGACAGGGGGTCTAGAAATGAGCAGTTCTTC	CASSSDRGSRNEQFF
TRBV7-2	.	once	TRBJ1-4	TGTGCCAGCAGACCAGGTTGGGGGTTCGGTGAAAAACTGTTTTTT	CASRPGWGFGEKLFF
TRBV6-1	.	.	TRBJ2-7	TGTGCCAGCAGTGAATCCGACGGCATCTACGAGCAGTACTTC	CASSESDGIYEQYF
TRBV5-6	.	.	TRBJ2-3	TGTGCCAGCAGCCCCGGAAGAGATACGCAGTATTTT	CASSPGRDTQYF
TRBV10-1	.	.	TRBJ2-2	TGCGCCAGCAGTGAGTCCAGACAGGATAACACCGGGGAGCTGTTTTTT	CASSESRQDNTGELFF
TRBV19	.	few	TRBJ1-3	TGTGCCAGTAGTACCGATGGATTCGCTGGAAACACCATATATTTT	CASSTDGFAGNTIYF
TRBV5-1	.	.	TRBJ2-7	TGCGCCAGCAGCTTGGCTGGCACCTACGAGCAGTACTTC	CASSLAGTYEQYF
TRBV7-6	.	.	TRBJ2-1	TGTGCCAGCAGCTTAGGCCCGGGGGACAACAATGAGCAGTTCTTC	CASSLGPGDNNEQFF
TRBV30	TRBD1	.	TRBJ1-5	TGTGCCTGGAGTGTACCGCTAGGGACAGGGTATCGGCTCAATCAGCCCCAGCATTTT	CAWSVPLGTGYRLNQPQHF
TRBV5-4	.	.	TRBJ1-3	TGTGCCAGCAGCTTGATCTCTGGAAACACCATATATTTT	CASSLISGNTIYF